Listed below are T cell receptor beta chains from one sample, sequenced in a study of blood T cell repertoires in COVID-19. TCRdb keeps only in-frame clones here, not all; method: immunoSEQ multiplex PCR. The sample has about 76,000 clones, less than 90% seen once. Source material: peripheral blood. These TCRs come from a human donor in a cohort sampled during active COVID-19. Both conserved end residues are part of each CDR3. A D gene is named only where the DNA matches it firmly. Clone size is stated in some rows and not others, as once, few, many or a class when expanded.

CDR3 DNA: TGTGCCAGCTCACCCTTTACGGACAGGGCAAGCAATCAGCCCCAGCATTTT
CDR3 protein: CASSPFTDRASNQPQHF
J gene: TRBJ1-5
clone size: NA
V gene: TRBV18
D gene: TRBD1

CDR3 DNA: TGTGCCAGCAGCGACCGGGACAGGTTTATGAATGAGCAGTTCTTC
CDR3 protein: CASSDRDRFMNEQFF
J gene: TRBJ2-1
clone size: NA
V gene: TRBV9
D gene: TRBD1

CDR3 DNA: TGTGCCAGCAGCTTAGCAGGGGGCTCAGCCGGCAATGAGCAGTTCTTC
CDR3 protein: CASSLAGGSAGNEQFF
J gene: TRBJ2-1
clone size: NA
V gene: TRBV11-3
D gene: TRBD1

CDR3 DNA: TGCGCCAGCAGCACTCGAGGGACAGGGTCCTACAATGAGCAGTTCTTC
CDR3 protein: CASSTRGTGSYNEQFF
J gene: TRBJ2-1
clone size: NA
V gene: TRBV5-1
D gene: TRBD1

CDR3 DNA: TGTGCCAGCAGCGTACTGGGACAGATCGAAGCTTTCTTT
CDR3 protein: CASSVLGQIEAFF
J gene: TRBJ1-1
clone size: once
V gene: TRBV3-1/TRBV3-2
D gene: TRBD1

CDR3 DNA: TGTGCCAGCAGCGAGACAGGACAACTAGCCAAAAACATTCAGTACTTC
CDR3 protein: CASSETGQLAKNIQYF
J gene: TRBJ2-4
clone size: NA
V gene: TRBV7-2
D gene: NA

CDR3 DNA: TGTGCCAGCAGCCCCCCTCGCACAGATACGCAGTATTTT
CDR3 protein: CASSPPRTDTQYF
J gene: TRBJ2-3
clone size: NA
V gene: TRBV5-4
D gene: NA

CDR3 DNA: TGTGCCAGTAGTATGTTTCTAGCGGGGGACTCTGGGGCCAACGTCCTGACTTTC
CDR3 protein: CASSMFLAGDSGANVLTF
J gene: TRBJ2-6
clone size: NA
V gene: TRBV19
D gene: TRBD2

CDR3 DNA: TGTGCCAGCAGCTCGGGGACAGGGTGGGACACTGAAGCTTTCTTT
CDR3 protein: CASSSGTGWDTEAFF
J gene: TRBJ1-1
clone size: NA
V gene: TRBV7-9
D gene: TRBD1

CDR3 DNA: TGTGCCACCAGCCAAGGGAGAGGAGGCGATCAGCCCCAGCATTTT
CDR3 protein: CATSQGRGGDQPQHF
J gene: TRBJ1-5
clone size: NA
V gene: TRBV24-1
D gene: NA

CDR3 DNA: TGTGCCAGCAGCCAAGATCTGCGCAACACTGAAGCTTTCTTT
CDR3 protein: CASSQDLRNTEAFF
J gene: TRBJ1-1
clone size: NA
V gene: TRBV4-2
D gene: NA

CDR3 DNA: TGTGCCAGTAGTGGGGGGCTCGGGAGGGTGAACACTGAAGCTTTCTTT
CDR3 protein: CASSGGLGRVNTEAFF
J gene: TRBJ1-1
clone size: NA
V gene: TRBV19
D gene: NA

CDR3 DNA: TGTGCCAGCAGCTTAGTCCTCTACAATGAGCAGTTCTTC
CDR3 protein: CASSLVLYNEQFF
J gene: TRBJ2-1
clone size: NA
V gene: TRBV7-6
D gene: NA